This T cell receptor beta chain was found in a study of T cells expressing NK-cell markers (dated by TCRdb to the early 2020s). With regard to the full study: Three sorted T-cell subsets (CD3+CD56+NKG2C+, CD3+CD56+NKG2C- and CD3+CD56-NKG2C+) from under 10 donors had their TCR beta-chain repertoires profiled. Among the eight sequenced donors, only one was HCMV-seronegative, while the other seven were HCMV-seropositive. All eight donors whose samples were sequenced were randomly selected healthy volunteers, three of them men and five women. The libraries were sequenced on Illumina HiSeq 2000/2500, MiSeq or NextSeq, producing 2 x 150 bp reads. The paper as a whole reports these results and caveats: Those dominant clonotypes were again the most abundant among CD3+CD56-NKG2C+ cells in four donors, at about 25-60.1%. In several donors, the dominant CD3+CD56+NKG2C+ clonotypes were found to rank among the top 10 CD8+ clonotypes and to make up 1.0-7.0% of CD8+ T cells. Whether the expanded NKG2C-expressing T cell clones were specific for HCMV antigens was left unclear.

A word on this clonotype: The antigen this receptor binds is unknown.

To determine HCMV serostatus, a commercial ELISA kit was used to detect HCMV-specific IgG in serum. Peripheral blood mononuclear cells were isolated from blood by Ficoll density gradient centrifugation. The CDR3 holds 13 amino acids from the cysteine to the phenylalanine. DNA for this receptor is not on file. CDR1 is given as SGHRS and CDR2 as YFSETQ, both from the germline V gene. Sequenced using an Illumina HiSeq 2000. TCR beta cDNA libraries were made by 5'RACE template switching that added a universal primer site and unique molecular identifiers. Priming for cDNA synthesis came from the TCR beta constant segment, and two successive PCR amplification steps followed. The study's own analysis went as follows. MIGEC was used to demultiplex reads and group reads by UMI, and MiTCR was used to assemble and quantify clonotypes. To exclude erroneous sequences, only TCR cDNA sequences supported by at least two reads were retained. The tcR package was used for downstream repertoire analysis, and clonotypes were matched across fractions by CDR3 nucleotide sequence plus V segment. VDJmatch was used to annotate antigen specificity against VDJdb, with one amino acid substitution allowed in CDR3. Following TCRdb reprocessing, every CDR3 protein sequence forms one entry, and DNA is not provided. These V and J calls are TCRdb output, not the study's own analysis. The sample table on file contains about 460,000 distinct CDR3 sequences. Almost 1.5% of the sample is in the top ten clones.

The chain uses TRBV5-1 and TRBJ2-7; as DNA is missing, the TRBD2 call by TCRdb cannot be tested. The clonotype originates from a woman in her fifties or sixties in good health. Donor details come from another sample of the same person, matched by shared clones. The source material was blood T cells: a sorted CD56 or NKG2C T cell subset, CD4+ or CD8+ T cells, or bulk PBMC T cells (not recorded which). CDR3 protein: CASSREGTYEQYF.